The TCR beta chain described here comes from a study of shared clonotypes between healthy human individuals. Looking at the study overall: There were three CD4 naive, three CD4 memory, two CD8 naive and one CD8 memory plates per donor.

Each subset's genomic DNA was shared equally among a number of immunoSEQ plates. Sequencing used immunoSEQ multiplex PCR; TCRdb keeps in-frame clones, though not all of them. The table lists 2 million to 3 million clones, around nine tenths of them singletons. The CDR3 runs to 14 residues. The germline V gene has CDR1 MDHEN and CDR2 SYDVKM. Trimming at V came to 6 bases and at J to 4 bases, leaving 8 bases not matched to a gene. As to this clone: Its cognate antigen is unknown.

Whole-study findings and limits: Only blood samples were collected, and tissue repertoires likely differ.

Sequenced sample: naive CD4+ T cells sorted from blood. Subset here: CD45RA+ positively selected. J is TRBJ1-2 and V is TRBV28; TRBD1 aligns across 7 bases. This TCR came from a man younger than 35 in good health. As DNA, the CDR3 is TGTGCCAGCAGGCAGACAGGGTTCGTCTATGGCTACACCTTC. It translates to CASRQTGFVYGYTF.